The entry below gives a single TCR beta chain sequence along with its context. Its antigen is undetermined. V lost 5 bases to trimming and J lost 6 bases, with 14 bases between them. Germline CDR1 LNHNV, CDR2 YYDKDF (reference sequence). The CDR3 consists of 15 residues. This entry is derived from a study of T cells after yellow fever vaccination. Points from the study as a whole: The secondary T-cell response peaked on day 5, not day 15, but was weaker. Overlap between CD4 and CD8 compartments was detected for a small share of clonotypes.

A universal primer site and UMIs were added as TCR cDNA was made by 5'RACE template switching. A single record per CDR3 protein comes from TCRdb applying MiXCR to the 5' RACE reads. The sample contains a few hundred thousand distinct CDR3 sequences, 7.5% to 9% of which appear only once. The TCR comes from a man between 18 and 29 years old who received the YFV17D yellow fever vaccine. V is TRBV15 and J is TRBJ1-6; possibly TRBD1 for D (5 bases). The sequenced sample was PBMCs, obtained on the day of the first yellow fever vaccination. The CDR3 DNA reads as TGTGCCACCAGCGGTAGGGACGGTATTAATTCACCCCTCCACTTT. Its protein is CATSGRDGINSPLHF. Full variable domain (rest looked up from reference TRBV15 and TRBJ1-6): DAMVIQNPRYQVTQFGKPVTLSCSQTLNHNVMYWYQQKSSQAPKLLFHYYDKDFNNEADTPDNFQSRRPNTSFCFLDIRSPGLGDTAMYLCATSGRDGINSPLHFGNGTRLTVT.